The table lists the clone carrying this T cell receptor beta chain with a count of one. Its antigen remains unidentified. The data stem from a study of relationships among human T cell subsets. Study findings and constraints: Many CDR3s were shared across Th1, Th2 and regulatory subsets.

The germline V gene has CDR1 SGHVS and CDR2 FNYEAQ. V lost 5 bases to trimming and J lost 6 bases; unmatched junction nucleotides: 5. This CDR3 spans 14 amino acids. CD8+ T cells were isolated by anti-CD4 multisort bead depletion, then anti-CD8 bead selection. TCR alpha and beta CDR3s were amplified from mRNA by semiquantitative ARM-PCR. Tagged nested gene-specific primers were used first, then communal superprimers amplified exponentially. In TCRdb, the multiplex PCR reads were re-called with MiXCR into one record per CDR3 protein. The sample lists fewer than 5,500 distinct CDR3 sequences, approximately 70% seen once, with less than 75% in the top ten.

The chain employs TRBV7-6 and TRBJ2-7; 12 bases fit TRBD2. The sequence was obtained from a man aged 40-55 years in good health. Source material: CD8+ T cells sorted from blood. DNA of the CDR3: TGTGCCAGCAGCGCGACTAGCGGGAGTTCCGAGCAGTACTTC. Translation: CASSATSGSSEQYF.